The clone carrying this T cell receptor beta chain occurred once. Its antigen is currently unknown. Several immunoSEQ plates received, in even portions, the genomic DNA of each subset. The repertoire was sequenced with immunoSEQ multiplex PCR; TCRdb's copy has only in-frame clones and lacks some. The sample has 150,000 to 200,000 clones; over 50% are singletons. This sample is part of a study of shared clonotypes between healthy human individuals. Study-level points and caveats: Memory subsets generally showed lower estimated richness than naive subsets.

There are 13 residues in the CDR3. With 0 bases removed from V and 8 bases from J, the gap between germline ends came to 10 bases. In germline, CDR1 is GTSNPN, CDR2 SVGIG (reference sequence). V usage is TRBV30 and J usage is TRBJ1-4; D not certain. The TCR sequence derives from a man aged 30-40 years in good health. Sequences were obtained from memory CD4+ T cells sorted from blood. Subset here: CD45RA-negative fraction. The CDR3 DNA reads TGTGCCTGGAGTGTATCCCACTACGAAAAACTGTTTTTT. Its translation: CAWSVSHYEKLFF. Full variable domain (outside the CDR3, taken from reference TRBV30 and TRBJ1-4): SQTIHQWPATLVQPVGSPLSLECTVEGTSNPNLYWYRQAAGRGLQLLFYSVGIGQISSEVPQNLSASRPQDRQFILSSKKLLLSDSGFYLCAWSVSHYEKLFFGSGTQLSVL.